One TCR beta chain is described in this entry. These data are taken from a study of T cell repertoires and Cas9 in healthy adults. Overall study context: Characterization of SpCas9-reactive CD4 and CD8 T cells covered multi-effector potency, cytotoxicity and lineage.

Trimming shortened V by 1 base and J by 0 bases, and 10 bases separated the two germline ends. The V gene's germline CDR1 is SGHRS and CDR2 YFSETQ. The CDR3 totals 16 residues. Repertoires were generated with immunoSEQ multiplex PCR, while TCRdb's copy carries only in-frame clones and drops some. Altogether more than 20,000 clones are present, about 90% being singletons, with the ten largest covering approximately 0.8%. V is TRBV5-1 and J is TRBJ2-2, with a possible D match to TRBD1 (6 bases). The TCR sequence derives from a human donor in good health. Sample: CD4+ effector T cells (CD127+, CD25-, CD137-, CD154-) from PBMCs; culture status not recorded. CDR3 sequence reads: CASSLKTGPNTGELFF. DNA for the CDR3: TGCGCCAGCAGCTTGAAGACAGGCCCGAACACCGGGGAGCTGTTTTTT.